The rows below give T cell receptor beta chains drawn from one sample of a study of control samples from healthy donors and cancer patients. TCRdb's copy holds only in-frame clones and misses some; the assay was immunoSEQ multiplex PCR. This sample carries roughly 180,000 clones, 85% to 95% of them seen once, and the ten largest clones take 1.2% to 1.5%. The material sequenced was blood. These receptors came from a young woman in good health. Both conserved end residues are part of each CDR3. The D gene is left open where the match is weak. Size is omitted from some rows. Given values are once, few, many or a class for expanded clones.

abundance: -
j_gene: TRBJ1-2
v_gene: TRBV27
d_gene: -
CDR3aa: CASSPGGGYGYTF
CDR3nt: TGTGCCAGCAGTCCGGGGGGGGGTTATGGCTACACCTTC

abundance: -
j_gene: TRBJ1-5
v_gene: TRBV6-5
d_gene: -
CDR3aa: CASSYGGAGQPQHF
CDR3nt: TGTGCCAGCAGTTACGGGGGGGCAGGTCAGCCCCAGCATTTT

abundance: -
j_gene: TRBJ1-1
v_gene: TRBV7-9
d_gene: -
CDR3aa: CASSLEQNTEAFF
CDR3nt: TGTGCCAGCAGCTTAGAACAGAACACTGAAGCTTTCTTT

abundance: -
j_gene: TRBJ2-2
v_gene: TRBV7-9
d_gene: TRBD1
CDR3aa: CASTRTGGTGELFF
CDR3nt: TGTGCCAGCACCAGGACAGGGGGCACCGGGGAGCTGTTTTTT

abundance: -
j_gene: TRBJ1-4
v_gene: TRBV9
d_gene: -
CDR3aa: CASSRGGEAANEKLFF
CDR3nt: TGTGCCAGCAGCAGAGGGGGGGAAGCGGCTAATGAAAAACTGTTTTTT

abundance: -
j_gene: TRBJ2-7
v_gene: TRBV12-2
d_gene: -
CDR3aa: CASIPPRRPYEQYF
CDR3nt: TGTGCAAGTATACCGCCCCGCCGTCCCTACGAGCAGTACTTC

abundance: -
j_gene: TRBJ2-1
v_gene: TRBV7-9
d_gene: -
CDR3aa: CASSLGELRPPSDEQFF
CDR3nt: TGTGCCAGCAGCTTAGGGGAGTTGAGGCCCCCGAGTGATGAGCAGTTCTTC

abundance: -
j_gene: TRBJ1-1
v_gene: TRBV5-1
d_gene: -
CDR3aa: CASSRPDLMNTEAFF
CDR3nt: TGCGCCAGCAGCCGACCGGATTTAATGAACACTGAAGCTTTCTTT

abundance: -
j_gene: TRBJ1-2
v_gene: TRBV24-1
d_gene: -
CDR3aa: CATSDFGRSYGYTF
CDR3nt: TGTGCCACCAGTGATTTTGGACGGTCCTATGGCTACACCTTC

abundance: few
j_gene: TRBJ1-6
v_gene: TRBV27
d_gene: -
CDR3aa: CASSLDPGAQNSPLHF
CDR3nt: TGTGCCAGCAGTTTGGATCCGGGGGCGCAAAATTCACCCCTCCACTTT

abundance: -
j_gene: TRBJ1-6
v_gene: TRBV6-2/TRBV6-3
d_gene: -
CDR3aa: CASSKGEGSSPLHF
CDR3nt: TGTGCCAGCAGTAAAGGGGAGGGAAGTTCACCCCTCCACTTT

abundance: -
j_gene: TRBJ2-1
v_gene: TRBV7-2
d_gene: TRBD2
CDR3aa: CASSFTGLAGDYNEQFF
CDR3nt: TGTGCCAGCAGCTTCACGGGACTAGCGGGGGATTACAATGAGCAGTTCTTC

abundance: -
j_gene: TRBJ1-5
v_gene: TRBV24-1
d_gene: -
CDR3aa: CATSDRGQPQHF
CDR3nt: TGTGCCACCAGTGATCGGGGGCAGCCCCAGCATTTT

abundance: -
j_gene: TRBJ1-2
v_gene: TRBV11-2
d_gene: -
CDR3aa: CASSLASNYGYTF
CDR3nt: TGTGCCAGCAGCTTAGCCAGTAACTATGGCTACACCTTC

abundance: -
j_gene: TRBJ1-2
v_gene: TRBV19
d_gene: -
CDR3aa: CASTTPGYSYTF
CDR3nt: TGTGCCAGTACGACCCCAGGGTACAGCTACACCTTC

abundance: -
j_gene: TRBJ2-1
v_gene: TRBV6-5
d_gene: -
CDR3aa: CASTPLDGTYNEQFF
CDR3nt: TGTGCCAGCACCCCCCTGGACGGAACCTACAATGAGCAGTTCTTC

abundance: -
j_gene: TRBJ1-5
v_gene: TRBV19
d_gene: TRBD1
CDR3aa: CAKGQNSNQPQHF
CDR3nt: TGTGCCAAGGGACAGAATAGCAATCAGCCCCAGCATTTT

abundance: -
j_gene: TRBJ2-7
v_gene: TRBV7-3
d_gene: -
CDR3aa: CASSLSLGANEQYF
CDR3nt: TGTGCCAGCAGCTTAAGTTTAGGGGCCAACGAGCAGTACTTC

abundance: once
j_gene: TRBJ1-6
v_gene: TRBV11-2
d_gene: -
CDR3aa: CASSPRTANSPLHF
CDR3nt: TGTGCCAGCAGCCCTCGGACAGCCAATTCACCCCTCCACTTT

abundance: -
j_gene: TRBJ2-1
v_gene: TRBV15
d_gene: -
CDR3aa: CATSSRRPSSYNEQFF
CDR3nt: TGTGCCACCAGCAGCCGGAGGCCCAGCTCCTACAATGAGCAGTTCTTC

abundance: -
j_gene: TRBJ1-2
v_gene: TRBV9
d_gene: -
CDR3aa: CASTPLPVYGYTF
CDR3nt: TGTGCCAGCACCCCTTTGCCCGTCTATGGCTACACCTTC

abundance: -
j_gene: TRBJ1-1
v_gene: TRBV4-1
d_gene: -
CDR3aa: CASSQGYWEGPAFF
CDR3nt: TGCGCCAGCAGCCAAGGATATTGGGAGGGCCCAGCTTTCTTT

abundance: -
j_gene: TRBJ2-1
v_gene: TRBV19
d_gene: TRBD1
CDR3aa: CASSGARTGSNEQFF
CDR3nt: TGTGCCAGCTCGGGGGCCCGGACAGGGAGCAATGAGCAGTTCTTC

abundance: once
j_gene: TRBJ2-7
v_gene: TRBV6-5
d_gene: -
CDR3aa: CASRNYLSYEQYF
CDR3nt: TGTGCCAGCAGAAATTATCTCTCCTACGAGCAGTACTTC

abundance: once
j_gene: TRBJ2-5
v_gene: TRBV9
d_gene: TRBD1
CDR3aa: CASSPDRAQETQYF
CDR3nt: TGTGCCAGCAGCCCCGACAGGGCCCAAGAGACCCAGTACTTC

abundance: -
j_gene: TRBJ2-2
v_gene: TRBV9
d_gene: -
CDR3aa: CASSVGTLNTGELFF
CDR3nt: TGTGCCAGCAGCGTAGGAACGCTGAACACCGGGGAGCTGTTTTTT

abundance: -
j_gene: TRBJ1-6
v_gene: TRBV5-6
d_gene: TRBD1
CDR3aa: CASSDDRGRYNSPLHF
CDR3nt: TGTGCCAGCAGCGACGACAGGGGCAGGTATAATTCACCCCTCCACTTT

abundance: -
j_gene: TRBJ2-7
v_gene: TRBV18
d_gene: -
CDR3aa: CASSPVGAHEQYF
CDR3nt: TGTGCCAGCTCACCCGTGGGGGCGCACGAGCAGTACTTC

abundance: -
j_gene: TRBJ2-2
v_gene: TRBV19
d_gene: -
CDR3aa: CASSVGQNTGELFF
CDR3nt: TGTGCCAGTAGCGTCGGACAGAACACCGGGGAGCTGTTTTTT

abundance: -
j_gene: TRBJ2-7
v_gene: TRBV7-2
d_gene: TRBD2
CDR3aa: CASSLGSGIPEQYF
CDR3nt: TGTGCCAGCAGCTTAGGTAGCGGGATACCCGAGCAGTACTTC

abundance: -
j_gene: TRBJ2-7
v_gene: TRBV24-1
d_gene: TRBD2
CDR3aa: CATSDPGGPREQYF
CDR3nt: TGTGCCACCAGTGATCCGGGAGGGCCCCGGGAGCAGTACTTC

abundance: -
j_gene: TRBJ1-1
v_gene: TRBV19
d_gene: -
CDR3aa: CASTPTSLGTEAFF
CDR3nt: TGTGCCAGTACCCCGACCTCTTTGGGGACTGAAGCTTTCTTT

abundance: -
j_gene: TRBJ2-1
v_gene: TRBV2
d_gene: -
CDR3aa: CASSDRFSYNEQFF
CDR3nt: TGTGCCAGCAGTGACAGGTTCTCCTACAATGAGCAGTTCTTC

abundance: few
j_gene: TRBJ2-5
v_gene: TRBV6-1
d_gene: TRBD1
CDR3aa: CASSEAPGTGQETQYF
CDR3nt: TGTGCCAGCAGTGAAGCGCCAGGGACAGGGCAAGAGACCCAGTACTTC

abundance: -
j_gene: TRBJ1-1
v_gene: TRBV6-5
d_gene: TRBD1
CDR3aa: CASSPGDRVNTEAFF
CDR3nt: TGTGCCAGCAGTCCCGGGGACAGGGTGAACACTGAAGCTTTCTTT

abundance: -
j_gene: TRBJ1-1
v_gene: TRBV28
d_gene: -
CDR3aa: CASSREQEAFF
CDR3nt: TGTGCCAGCAGTAGGGAACAAGAAGCTTTCTTT

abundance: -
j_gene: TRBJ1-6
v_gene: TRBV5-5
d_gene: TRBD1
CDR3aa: CASSSGTGNSPLHF
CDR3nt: TGTGCCAGCAGCTCCGGGACAGGGAATTCACCCCTCCACTTT

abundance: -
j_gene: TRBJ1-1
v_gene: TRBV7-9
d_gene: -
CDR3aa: CASSLKMANTEAFF
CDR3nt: TGTGCCAGCAGCTTGAAGATGGCGAACACTGAAGCTTTCTTT

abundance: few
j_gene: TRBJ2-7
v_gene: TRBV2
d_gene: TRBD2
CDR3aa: CASGGLAGFYEQYF
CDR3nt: TGTGCCAGCGGGGGACTAGCGGGCTTCTACGAGCAGTACTTC

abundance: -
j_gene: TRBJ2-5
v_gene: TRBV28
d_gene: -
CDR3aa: CASSLSGQETQYF
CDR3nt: TGTGCCAGCAGTTTGTCAGGACAAGAGACCCAGTACTTC

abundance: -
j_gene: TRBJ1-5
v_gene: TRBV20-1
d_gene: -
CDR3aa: CSAEGGQPQHF
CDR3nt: TGCAGTGCTGAGGGCGGTCAGCCCCAGCATTTT

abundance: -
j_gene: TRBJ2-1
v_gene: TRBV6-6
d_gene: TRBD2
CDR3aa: CASGTSGRATYNEQFF
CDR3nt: TGTGCCAGCGGGACTAGCGGGAGGGCGACCTACAATGAGCAGTTCTTC

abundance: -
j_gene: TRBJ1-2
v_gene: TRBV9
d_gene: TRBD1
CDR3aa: CASSVDRGPYGYTF
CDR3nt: TGTGCCAGCAGCGTCGACAGGGGCCCTTATGGCTACACCTTC

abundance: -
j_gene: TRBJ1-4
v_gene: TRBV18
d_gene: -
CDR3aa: CASSRENEKLFF
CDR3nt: TGTGCCAGCTCACGGGAAAATGAAAAACTGTTTTTT

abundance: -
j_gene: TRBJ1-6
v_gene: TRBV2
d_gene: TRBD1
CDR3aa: CASGGTGGPNSPLHF
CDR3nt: TGTGCCAGCGGGGGAACAGGGGGCCCTAATTCACCCCTCCACTTT

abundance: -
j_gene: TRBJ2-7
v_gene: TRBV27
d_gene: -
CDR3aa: CASSPRPAYEQYF
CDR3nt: TGTGCCAGCAGTCCTCGACCCGCCTACGAGCAGTACTTC

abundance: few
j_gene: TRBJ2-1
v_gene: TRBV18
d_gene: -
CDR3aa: CASSPPLGIPYNEQFF
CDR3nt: TGTGCCAGCTCACCACCCCTCGGGATACCGTACAATGAGCAGTTCTTC

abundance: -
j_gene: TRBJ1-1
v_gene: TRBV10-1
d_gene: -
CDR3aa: CASRPGLNTEAFF
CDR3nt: TGCGCCAGCAGGCCGGGCCTGAACACTGAAGCTTTCTTT

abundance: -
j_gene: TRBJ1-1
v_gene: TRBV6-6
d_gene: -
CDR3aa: CATGIGLDTEAFF
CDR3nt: TGTGCCACCGGTATCGGGTTGGACACTGAAGCTTTCTTT

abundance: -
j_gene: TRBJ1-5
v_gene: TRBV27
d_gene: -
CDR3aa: CASSPSPIGPQHF
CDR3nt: TGTGCCAGCAGTCCATCCCCGATCGGGCCCCAGCATTTT

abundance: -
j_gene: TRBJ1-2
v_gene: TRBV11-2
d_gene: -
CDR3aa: CASSLDVGFNYGYTF
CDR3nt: TGTGCCAGCAGCTTAGATGTGGGGTTTAACTATGGCTACACCTTC

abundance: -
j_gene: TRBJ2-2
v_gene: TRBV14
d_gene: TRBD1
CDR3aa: CASSQVQGFGELFF
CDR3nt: TGTGCCAGCAGCCAAGTACAGGGGTTCGGGGAGCTGTTTTTT

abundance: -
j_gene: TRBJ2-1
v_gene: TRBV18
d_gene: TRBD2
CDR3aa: CASSPGLGRDEQFF
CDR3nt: TGTGCCAGCTCACCCGGACTAGGTAGGGATGAGCAGTTCTTC

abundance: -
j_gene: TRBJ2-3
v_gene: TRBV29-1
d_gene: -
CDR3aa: CSARIYRTDTQYF
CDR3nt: TGCAGCGCACGTATCTACAGAACAGATACGCAGTATTTT

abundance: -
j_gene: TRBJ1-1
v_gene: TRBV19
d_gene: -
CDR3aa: CASTQRPNTEAFF
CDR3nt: TGTGCCAGTACTCAGAGGCCTAACACTGAAGCTTTCTTT

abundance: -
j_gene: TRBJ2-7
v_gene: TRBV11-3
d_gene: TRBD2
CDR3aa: CASRVAGMTGEQYF
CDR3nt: TGTGCCAGCAGAGTAGCGGGAATGACCGGCGAGCAGTACTTC

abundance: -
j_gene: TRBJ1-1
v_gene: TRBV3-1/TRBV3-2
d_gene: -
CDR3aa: CASSQVGGMGTEAFF
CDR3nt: TGTGCCAGCAGCCAAGTCGGGGGTATGGGCACTGAAGCTTTCTTT